Shown below are 9 T cell receptor beta chains from a single sample sequenced in a study of blood T cell repertoires in COVID-19. Repertoires were generated with immunoSEQ multiplex PCR, while TCRdb's copy carries only in-frame clones and drops some. Of around 150,000 clones listed, around 85% were seen once; the top ten hold roughly 9.6%. The specimen sequenced was peripheral blood. The source is a man aged 55 to 70 with active or convalescent COVID-19.

This clone has only a few counts. The chain joins TRBV27 to TRBJ2-4; weak D call: TRBD1 (6 bases). The CDR3 runs 15 residues. The V gene lost 6 bases and the J gene lost 3 bases, with 15 bases spanning the gap. CDR1 and CDR2 from the germline V gene are MNHEY and SMNVEV (reference sequence). The CDR3: CASSQGRSSKNIQYF. CDR3 sequence (DNA): TGTGCCAGCAGCCAGGGGCGTTCCAGCAAAAACATTCAGTACTTC.

V usage is TRBV7-9 and J usage is TRBJ2-3; TRBD2 matches 8 bases. The CDR3 consists of 15 residues. Germline CDR1 is SEHNR and CDR2 is FQNEAQ (reference sequence). Trimming at V came to 5 bases and at J to 3 bases, leaving 7 bases not matched to a gene. The CDR3 DNA reads TGTGCCAGCAGCCTAAGCGGGAGTAGGACAGATACGCAGTATTTT. Translating gives CASSLSGSRTDTQYF.

The chain recombines TRBV4-1 with TRBJ1-3; maybe TRBD1 (6 bases). The germline V gene encodes CDR1 MGHRA and CDR2 YSYEKL. The CDR3 length is 18 residues. The V and J ends lost 4 bases and 0 bases respectively, with 19 bases between them. The CDR3 loop reads CASSRTGTPLSSGNTIYF. The CDR3 DNA follows: TGCGCCAGCAGCCGAACCGGGACACCGTTATCCTCTGGAAACACCATATATTTT.

The chain employs TRBV13 and TRBJ2-1, with 7 bases matching TRBD1. V dropped 3 bases and J dropped 3; count of bases not matched to a gene: 8. The CDR3 has 16 residues. In germline, CDR1 is PRHDT, CDR2 FYEKMQ (reference sequence). The CDR3 nucleotides read TGTGCCAGCAGCTTCCACCCCGACAGGGACTACAATGAGCAGTTCTTC. It specifies CASSFHPDRDYNEQFF. The variable domain in full, with the rest retrieved from reference TRBV13 and TRBJ2-1, is AAGVIQSPRHLIKEKRETATLKCYPIPRHDTVYWYQQGPGQDPQFLISFYEKMQSDKGSIPDRFSAQQFSDYHSELNMSSLELGDSALYFCASSFHPDRDYNEQFFGPGTRLTVL.

The chain employs TRBV7-3 and TRBJ2-1, with D tentatively TRBD1 (6 bases). The germline gives CDR1 SGHTA, CDR2 FQGTGA. Trimming stripped 5 bases from V and 0 bases from J, with 14 bases between. This CDR3 comprises 16 residues. CDR3: CASSPLGGSSYNEQFF. The CDR3 DNA reads as TGTGCCAGCAGCCCCCTAGGGGGAAGCTCCTACAATGAGCAGTTCTTC.

The chain combines TRBV19 with TRBJ1-1; 8 bases map to TRBD1. The CDR3 has 15 residues. Germline loops: CDR1 LNHDA, CDR2 SQIVND (reference sequence). The ends lost 6 bases at V and 2 bases at J; junction bases unmatched: 8. CDR3 sequence reads: CASSPGQGRNTEAFF. Here the CDR3 DNA reads TGTGCCAGTAGCCCAGGACAGGGCCGTAACACTGAAGCTTTCTTT.

This chain links TRBV9 with TRBJ2-3; D is perhaps TRBD2 (7 bases). There are 16 residues in the CDR3. Germline CDR1 and CDR2: SGDLS and YYNGEE. Trimming took off 5 bases at V and 6 bases at J, with 22 bases between the two ends. The CDR3 sequence: CASSQGGRGARDTQYF. CDR3 sequence (DNA): TGTGCCAGCAGTCAAGGAGGGAGGGGGGCCAGGGATACGCAGTATTTT.

This rearrangement joins TRBV28 to TRBJ1-3; D might be TRBD1 (6 bases). With 3 bases removed from V and 2 bases from J, the gap between germline ends came to 11 bases. Per germline, CDR1 MDHEN and CDR2 SYDVKM. The CDR3 spans 15 residues. The CDR3 DNA follows: TGTGCCAGCAGTTTCTCTTCAGGGGCTGGAAACACCATATATTTT. Protein: CASSFSSGAGNTIYF. The full variable domain, its missing parts supplied by reference TRBV28 and TRBJ1-3, is DVKVTQSSRYLVKRTGEKVFLECVQDMDHENMFWYRQDPGLGLRLIYFSYDVKMKEKGDIPEGYSVSREKKERFSLILESASTNQTSMYLCASSFSSGAGNTIYFGEGSWLTVV.

The J gene is TRBJ2-7, the V gene TRBV18; 9 nucleotides agree with TRBD1. The CDR3 extends over 15 amino acids. J was trimmed by 5 bases and V by 3 bases; bases with no gene match: 8. CDR1 is KGHSH, CDR2 LQKENI, per germline. The CDR3 DNA reads as TGTGCCAGCTCACCCCGGCGGGACAGGGCGCACGAGCAGTACTTC. Amino acid sequence: CASSPRRDRAHEQYF.